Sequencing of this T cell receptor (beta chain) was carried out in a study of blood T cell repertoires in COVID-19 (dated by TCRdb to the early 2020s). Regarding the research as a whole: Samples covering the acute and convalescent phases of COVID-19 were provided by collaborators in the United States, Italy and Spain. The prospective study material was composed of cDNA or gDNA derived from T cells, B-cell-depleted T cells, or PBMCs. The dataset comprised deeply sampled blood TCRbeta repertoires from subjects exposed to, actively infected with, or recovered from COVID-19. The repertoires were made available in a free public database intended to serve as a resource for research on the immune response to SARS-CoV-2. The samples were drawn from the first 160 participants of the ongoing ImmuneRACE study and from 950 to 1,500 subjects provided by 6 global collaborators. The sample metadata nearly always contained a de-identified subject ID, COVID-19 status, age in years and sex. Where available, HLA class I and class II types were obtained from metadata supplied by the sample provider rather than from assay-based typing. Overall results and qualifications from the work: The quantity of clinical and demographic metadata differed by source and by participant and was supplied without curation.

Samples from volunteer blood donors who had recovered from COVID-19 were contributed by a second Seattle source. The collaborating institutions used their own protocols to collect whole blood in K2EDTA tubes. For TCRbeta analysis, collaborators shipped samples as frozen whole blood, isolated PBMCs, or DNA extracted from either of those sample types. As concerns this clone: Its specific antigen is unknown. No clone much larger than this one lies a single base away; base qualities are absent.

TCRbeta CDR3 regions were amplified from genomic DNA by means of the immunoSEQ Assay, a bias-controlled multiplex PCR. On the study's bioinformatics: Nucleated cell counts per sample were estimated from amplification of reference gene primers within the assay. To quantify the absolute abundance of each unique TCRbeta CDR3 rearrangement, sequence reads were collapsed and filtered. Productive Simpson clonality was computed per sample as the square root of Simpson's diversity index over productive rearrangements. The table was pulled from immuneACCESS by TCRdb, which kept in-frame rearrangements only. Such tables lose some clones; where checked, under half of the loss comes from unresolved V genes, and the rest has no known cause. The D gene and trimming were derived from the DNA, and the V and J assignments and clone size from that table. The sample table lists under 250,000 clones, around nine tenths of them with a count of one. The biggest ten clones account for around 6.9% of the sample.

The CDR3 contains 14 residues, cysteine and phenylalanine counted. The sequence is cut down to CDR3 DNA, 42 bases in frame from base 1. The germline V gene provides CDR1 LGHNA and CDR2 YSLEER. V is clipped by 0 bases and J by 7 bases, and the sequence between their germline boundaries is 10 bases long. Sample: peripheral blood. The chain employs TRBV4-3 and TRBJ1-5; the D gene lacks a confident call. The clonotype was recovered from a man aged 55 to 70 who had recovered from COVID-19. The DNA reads TGCGCCAGCAGCCAAGAAGGCCGAGGCCAGCCCCAGCATTTT. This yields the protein CASSQEGRGQPQHF.